The rows below give T cell receptor beta chains drawn from one sample of a study of blood T cell repertoires in COVID-19. Sequenced by immunoSEQ multiplex PCR; TCRdb stores in-frame clones only, minus some. The sample includes roughly 400,000 clones, 80% to 90% of them seen just once. The source material was peripheral blood. These receptors were obtained from a woman in her fifties or sixties with COVID-19, enrolled during active disease. CDR3s include the opening cysteine and the closing phenylalanine or tryptophan. Fields, in order: CDR3 protein, V gene, J gene.

CDR3 protein: CASSYSRTGPTYEQYF
V gene: TRBV6-6
J gene: TRBJ2-7

CDR3 protein: CSVERLGNEQFF
V gene: TRBV29-1
J gene: TRBJ2-1

CDR3 protein: CASSSGTPGQSYNEQFF
V gene: TRBV9
J gene: TRBJ2-1

CDR3 protein: CASSIWATGNTIYF
V gene: TRBV19
J gene: TRBJ1-3

CDR3 protein: CAMERGSSYNEQFF
V gene: TRBV2
J gene: TRBJ2-1

CDR3 protein: CASSQGATSTGELFF
V gene: TRBV2
J gene: TRBJ2-2

CDR3 protein: CASSLREGAAQETQYF
V gene: TRBV7-9
J gene: TRBJ2-5

CDR3 protein: CASSGGRVNTEAFF
V gene: TRBV9
J gene: TRBJ1-1

CDR3 protein: CASSEKDRNQPQHF
V gene: TRBV2
J gene: TRBJ1-5

CDR3 protein: CASSPLTSGSTGELFF
V gene: TRBV7-3
J gene: TRBJ2-2

CDR3 protein: CASRRGTENTEAFF
V gene: TRBV6-6
J gene: TRBJ1-1

CDR3 protein: CASSHNTAEHTEAFF
V gene: TRBV18
J gene: TRBJ1-1

CDR3 protein: CASSADRGEETQYF
V gene: TRBV7-7
J gene: TRBJ2-5

CDR3 protein: CASSLVTSGDTDTQYF
V gene: TRBV5-1
J gene: TRBJ2-3

CDR3 protein: CASSRTSGGDNEQFF
V gene: TRBV11-1
J gene: TRBJ2-1

CDR3 protein: CASRPGQGGGYTF
V gene: TRBV7-9
J gene: TRBJ1-2

CDR3 protein: CASSSIGGQAVKYF
V gene: TRBV6-5
J gene: TRBJ2-7

CDR3 protein: CASSSVILGLSYNSPLHF
V gene: TRBV7-8
J gene: TRBJ1-6

CDR3 protein: CASRREGYSNQPQHF
V gene: TRBV6-5
J gene: TRBJ1-5

CDR3 protein: CASSLMPAGARGTQYF
V gene: TRBV3-1/TRBV3-2
J gene: TRBJ2-5